This T cell receptor (beta chain) was captured by sequencing in a study of Ad26.COV2.S vaccination and SARS-CoV-2 variants. About the research overall: Each vaccinee took Ad26.COV2.S intramuscularly, once or twice 56 days apart.

Overall study results and limits: Non-spike TCR breadth was similar in vaccine and placebo recipients. Researchers cautioned that TCR breadth and depth analyses may have underestimated total T cell responses. Participants in the vaccine arm had higher spike-specific TCR breadth; placebo recipients had lower.

The sample's treatment: around 19 received Ad26.COV2.S at low or high dose, single or two shots; about 5 received placebo; per-sample allocation not given. Following the first vaccine or placebo injection, samples were taken on day 63. This clone has just a few counts. Its target is not known. Measured with immunoSEQ multiplex PCR; TCRdb has only the in-frame clones, and not every one. The sample contains roughly 420,000 clones, 80% to 90% of which appear only once. Germline V CDR1 and CDR2: MDHEN, SYDVKM. The CDR3 runs to 15 residues. V gave up 2 bases and J gave up 8 bases; unmatched junction bases: 6.

The chain recombines TRBV28 with TRBJ1-6, with TRBD1 matching 7 bases. The sample consisted of peripheral blood, taken in a trial of Ad26.COV2.S vaccine versus placebo. The receptor comes from a person between 18 and 65 years old who received the Ad26.COV2.S COVID-19 vaccine or a placebo. CDR3 protein: CASSLEGARYSPLHF. The CDR3 nucleotides read TGTGCCAGCAGTTTAGAGGGGGCTCGTTATTCACCCCTCCACTTT.